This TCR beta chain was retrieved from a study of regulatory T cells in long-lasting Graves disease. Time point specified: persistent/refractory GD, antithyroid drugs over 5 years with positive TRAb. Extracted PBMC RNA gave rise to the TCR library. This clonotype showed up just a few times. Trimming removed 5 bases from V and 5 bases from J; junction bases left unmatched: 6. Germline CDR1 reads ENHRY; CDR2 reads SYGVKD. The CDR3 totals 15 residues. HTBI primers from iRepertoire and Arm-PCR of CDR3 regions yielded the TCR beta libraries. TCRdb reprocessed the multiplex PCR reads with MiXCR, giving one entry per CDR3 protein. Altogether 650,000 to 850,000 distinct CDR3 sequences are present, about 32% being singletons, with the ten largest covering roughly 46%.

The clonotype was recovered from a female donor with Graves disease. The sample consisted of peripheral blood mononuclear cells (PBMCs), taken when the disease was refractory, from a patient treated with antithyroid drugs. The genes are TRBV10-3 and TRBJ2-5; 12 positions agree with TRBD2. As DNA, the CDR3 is TGTGCCATCAGTAGGACTAGCGGGAACGGGGAGACCCAGTACTTC. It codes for CAISRTSGNGETQYF.